This TCR beta chain is from a study of tumor-infiltrating lymphocytes in oesophageal squamous cell carcinoma. TCRdb called the PCR reads again in MiXCR, with one record for every CDR3 protein. The sample consists of around 22,000 distinct CDR3 sequences, around 40% of them appearing once. The V end was cut by 8 bases, the J end by 7 bases, with 24 bases between. The CDR3 is 15 amino acids. Germline CDR1 LNHDA, CDR2 SQIVND (reference sequence). Concerning this clonotype: This could be a read error, since a much larger clone is one nucleotide away.

The sequence came from a male donor with esophageal squamous cell carcinoma. The chain links TRBV19 to TRBJ2-7, with D tentatively TRBD2 (6 bases). Sequencing input: esophageal tumor tissue. For the CDR3, the DNA is TGTGCCAGTTCGGGACGGGGGAGCTCCTACAATGAGCAGTACTTC. This codes for CASSGRGSSYNEQYF.